This TCR beta chain stems from a study of human CD8 memory T cell subsets. UMI-labeled 5' RACE generated the TCR beta libraries. From its re-call of the 5' RACE reads, TCRdb lists each CDR3 protein once, without DNA. The sample's table shows around 20,000 distinct CDR3 sequences. CDR1 is SGHVS, CDR2 FNYEAQ, per germline. The CDR3 runs 21 residues. The source of this sequence is a human donor in good health. Sequenced: CD8+ T cells from PBMCs. This chain joins TRBV7-6 and TRBJ2-3; TCRdb outputs TRBD2, but without DNA this stays unchecked. The CDR3 loop is CASSLPGDVASGRPDTDTQYF.